This TCR beta chain appears in the sequencing data of a study of human T cells and chemical hapten exposure. Overall study: Largely, small differences in pooled library volume made per-sample TCR yields vary.

Study-level findings and limits: Counts of TCRs above 1 in 1000 frequency stayed unchanged with DPC sensitization.

This clonotype showed up many times. Its target is unknown. The library labeled individual cDNA molecules by adding unique molecular identifiers to them. Authors' processing steps: Ranging from about 20,000 to 690,600, TCR counts per sample had a median value of 95,638. One entry per CDR3 protein results from TCRdb running MiXCR on the RACE reads. In this record, the V and J calls reflect TCRdb's handling and not the investigators' own analysis. The sample lists some 46,000 distinct CDR3 sequences, 3.5% to 4.5% occurring once. The time point: healthy volunteer bleed at 2 weeks. RNA extraction used unfractionated whole blood as the source of total RNA. The sample consisted of whole blood. The TCR originated in a female donor in good health. Some clones in this sample may be carry-over from other donors' samples.

Here the CDR3 reads CASSLVGDRGPQYF. The CDR3 DNA is TGTGCCAGCAGTTTAGTGGGGGACAGGGGGCCGCAGTATTTT. The chain uses TRBV12-3 or TRBV12-4 and TRBJ2-3; 12 nucleotides align to TRBD1. This CDR3 region has 14 residues. Losses at the gene ends were 1 base for V and 10 bases for J; bases not matched to a gene: 3.